The clone carrying this T cell receptor beta chain was counted many times. What it binds is unknown. The sample's treatment: 15 Gy SBRT to primary tumor, nephrectomy 4 weeks later. The data originate from a study of radiation and T cells in renal cell carcinoma. Sequencing used immunoSEQ multiplex PCR; TCRdb keeps in-frame clones, though not all of them. The data contain about 24,000 clones, roughly half of them singletons. Broader study findings: In nephrectomy-only tumors, top 100 clonotypes averaged roughly 45%, versus around 50% irradiated.

The CDR3 extends over 16 amino acids. Looked up from germline, CDR1 is SEHNR and CDR2 is FQNEAQ (reference sequence). With V trimmed by 0 bases and J by 6 bases, 7 bases remained unmatched. Sample: tumor tissue, taken from a patient whose treatment included radiotherapy and nephrectomy. This receptor was taken from a woman aged 45 to 65 with renal cell carcinoma. J is TRBJ1-2 and V is TRBV7-9; 10 bases fit TRBD1. CDR3 residues: CASSLARGDRGDGYTF. The CDR3 DNA reads TGTGCCAGCAGCTTAGCGCGGGGGGACAGGGGCGATGGCTACACCTTC.